The sequence of this TCR beta chain was determined in a study of persistence of HIV-infected CD4 T cells. Study context: Up to about 200 mL blood was drawn at multiple time points; two donors had single-time leukapheresis.

General study points: The rare CMV-responding cells with HIV-1 proviruses were not separately TCR-sequenced.

Cells were stimulated with overlapping HIV-1 Gag 15-mer peptides. CD40L/CD69 double-negative CD45RO-high memory CD4+ T cells were collected. Inclusion required CMV-positive serology and CD4+ counts above 400 cells/uL. The immunoSEQ assay was version 4, run in survey mode. Each sample used up to about 1 ug genomic DNA diluted to 10 ng/uL. Here immunoSEQ multiplex PCR was the method, and the copy in TCRdb shows in-frame clones only, minus some. The table records some 37,000 clones, 82% of them present only once. Concerning this clone itself: Antigen: not known.

The TCR comes from an adult with HIV. The donor label of this sample is uncertain. The sample was cultured CD4+ T cells from PBMCs, taken from a patient who received antiretroviral therapy.

The CDR3 DNA reads TGTGCCAGCAAGCCGACAGGGGAAAACATTCAGTACTTC. Its translation is CASKPTGENIQYF. J is TRBJ2-4 and V is TRBV6-6; TRBD1 aligns across 8 bases. After removal of 7 bases from V and 5 bases from J, the junction contained 4 bases not matched to a gene. Germline values: CDR1 MNHNY, CDR2 SVGAGI (reference sequence). The length of the CDR3 is 13 residues.